This passage covers 32 T cell receptor beta chains from one sample sequenced in a study of shared clonotypes between healthy human individuals. Profiling relied on immunoSEQ multiplex PCR, and the TCRdb table lists in-frame clones only, not all of them. The sample has over a million clones; around 78% are singletons. The sequencing sample was made of memory CD4+ T cells from PBMCs. Subset of the sample: CD45RA-negative fraction. These receptors were taken from a man younger than 30 in good health. Some clones in this sample may be carry-over from other donors' samples.

This chain joins TRBV4-1 and TRBJ2-1; tentatively, D is TRBD2 (7 bases). Per the germline V gene, CDR1 is MGHRA and CDR2 is YSYEKL. The CDR3 loop spans 17 amino acids. V lost 1 base and J 6 bases, leaving 19 bases between the germline ends. The CDR3, as DNA: TGCGCCAGCAGCCAAGCCTCCTGGGGGGGCGCGGCCAATGAGCAGTTCTTC. Translating gives CASSQASWGGAANEQFF.

Only a few counts were recorded for this clone. This sequence joins TRBV7-8 and TRBJ2-4, with 7 nucleotides matching TRBD2. CDR1 SGHVS and CDR2 FQNEAQ come from the germline V gene. V shed 5 bases, J shed 0 bases, and the junction held 10 bases outside the gene matches. The CDR3 runs to 17 residues. The CDR3 sequence is CASSPRGDGVAKNIQYF. The DNA for the CDR3 is TGTGCCAGCAGCCCACGGGGGGACGGAGTAGCCAAAAACATTCAGTACTTC.

The chain joins TRBV6-4 to TRBJ2-1; 7 positions agree with TRBD2. Trimming cost V 6 bases and J 6 bases; bases outside gene matches: 2. The CDR3 spans 12 residues. Germline V CDR1 and CDR2: MRHNA, SNTAGT. The CDR3 protein is CASRGGGNEQFF. In nucleotides, the CDR3 is TGTGCCAGCAGGGGCGGGGGCAATGAGCAGTTCTTC.

The J gene is TRBJ2-7, the V gene TRBV4-1, with 7 nucleotides matching TRBD2. The CDR3 is made up of 17 amino acids. Germline V lookup: CDR1 MGHRA, CDR2 YSYEKL. J gave up 0 bases and V 1 base, and 9 bases lay outside the gene matches. This chain's CDR3 is CASSQVGAGVSSYEQYF. The CDR3 DNA sequence: TGCGCCAGCAGCCAAGTCGGGGCGGGAGTTTCCTCCTACGAGCAGTACTTC.

This clone came up once. V and J are TRBV5-3 and TRBJ2-1; no firm D call. TRBV5-3 falls under the ORF class, with uncertain function. Between the trimmed V and J ends, which lost 5 bases and 9 bases, there was a span of 12 bases. The CDR3 is 12 residues long. CDR3 amino acids: CARRPLDCEQFF. The CDR3 DNA reads as TGTGCCAGAAGACCCCTAGATTGTGAGCAGTTCTTC.

The chain carries TRBV19 and TRBJ1-5; possibly TRBD1 for D (5 bases). The V end was cut by 7 bases, the J end by 6 bases, with 16 bases between. From germline, CDR1 is LNHDA and CDR2 SQIVND (reference sequence). The CDR3 is 14 amino acids. The CDR3 DNA reads as TGTGCCAGTAAGGGCAGGGTAATTAGTCAGCCCCAGCATTTT. It encodes CASKGRVISQPQHF.

V and J are TRBV18 and TRBJ1-2; D is ambiguous. This CDR3 spans 13 amino acids. Germline V lookup: CDR1 KGHSH, CDR2 LQKENI. The V gene lost 3 bases and the J gene lost 8 bases, with 13 bases spanning the gap. The CDR3: CASSPSEGSGYTF. The CDR3, as DNA: TGTGCCAGCTCACCCTCCGAGGGATCGGGCTACACCTTC.

Notes on this clone: The same CDR3 arises from other DNA sequences in this sample as well. The rearrangement uses TRBV28 and TRBJ2-7; 7 positions match TRBD1. This CDR3 spans 13 amino acids. The germline V gene encodes CDR1 MDHEN and CDR2 SYDVKM. V gave up 5 bases and J gave up 1 base; unmatched junction bases: 2. The CDR3 region has the DNA TGTGCCAGCAGTGGGACAGCTTCCTACGAGCAGTACTTC. Amino acids: CASSGTASYEQYF.

J is TRBJ2-1 and V is TRBV28; 8 nucleotides match TRBD2. CDR3 length: 15 amino acids. Losses at the gene ends were 8 bases for V and 3 bases for J; bases not matched to a gene: 9. Looked up from germline, CDR1 is MDHEN and CDR2 is SYDVKM. The CDR3 sequence: CASHGGGFGYNEQFF. The CDR3 DNA is TGTGCCAGCCACGGGGGGGGGTTCGGCTACAATGAGCAGTTCTTC. Supplemented by reference TRBV28 and TRBJ2-1, the full variable domain reads DVKVTQSSRYLVKRTGEKVFLECVQDMDHENMFWYRQDPGLGLRLIYFSYDVKMKEKGDIPEGYSVSREKKERFSLILESASTNQTSMYLCASHGGGFGYNEQFFGPGTRLTVL.

This clone was counted a few times. The rearrangement uses TRBV30 and TRBJ1-1, with TRBD1 matching over 7 bases. Germline V gives CDR1 GTSNPN, CDR2 SVGIG (reference sequence). The CDR3 runs to 15 residues. The V gene end was trimmed by 0 bases and the J gene end by 1 base; junction bases not matched to a gene: 5. The CDR3 DNA follows: TGTGCCTGGAGTGTCACCGGGACAGAGAACACTGAAGCTTTCTTT. Translating it yields CAWSVTGTENTEAFF.

The chain combines TRBV7-9 with TRBJ1-2, with a weak D call TRBD1 (5 bases). Germline V CDR1 and CDR2: SEHNR, FQNEAQ (reference sequence). There are 16 residues in the CDR3. With 3 bases removed from V and 2 bases from J, the gap between germline ends came to 16 bases. CDR3 sequence: CASSFFGGRGNYGYTF. The CDR3, as DNA: TGTGCCAGCAGCTTTTTCGGTGGTAGGGGAAACTATGGCTACACCTTC.

The CDR3 region has the DNA TGTGCCACCAGCAGAGAACTAGCGGCGAGCCATGAGCAGTTCTTC. Protein product: CATSRELAASHEQFF. This sequence joins TRBV15 and TRBJ2-1; 8 bases match TRBD2. V was clipped by 0 bases and J by 8 bases; unmatched bases: 6. The germline gives CDR1 LNHNV, CDR2 YYDKDF (reference sequence). The CDR3 sequence is 15 residues long.

The chain has TRBV7-3 and TRBJ2-3; D uncertain. Germline CDR1 reads SGHTA; CDR2 reads FQGTGA. The CDR3 length is 14 residues. V was trimmed by 2 bases and J by 0 bases, leaving 6 bases between them. The chain's CDR3 is CASSLDPSTDTQYF. Here the CDR3 DNA reads TGTGCCAGCAGCTTAGACCCTAGCACAGATACGCAGTATTTT.

The V call is TRBV27, the J call TRBJ1-2; D perhaps matches TRBD1 (5 bases). The germline V gene encodes CDR1 MNHEY and CDR2 SMNVEV (reference sequence). V lost 1 base and J 7 bases, leaving 13 bases between the germline ends. This CDR3 is built from 14 residues. The CDR3 spells CASSLWGRAGGYTF. DNA of the CDR3: TGTGCCAGCAGTTTATGGGGCAGGGCAGGTGGCTACACCTTC.

V and J are TRBV29-1 and TRBJ2-7; 7 positions match TRBD1. Per the germline V gene, CDR1 is SQVTM and CDR2 is ANQGSEA. The CDR3 contains 12 residues. The V gene end was trimmed by 1 base and the J gene end by 9 bases; junction bases not matched to a gene: 6. CDR3 nucleotide sequence: TGCAGCGTTGAAGGCGGTACAGGGGTGCAGTACTTC. Translating it yields CSVEGGTGVQYF.

The V gene is TRBV7-4, the J gene TRBJ1-5, with no clear D. Germline CDR1 is SGHVT and CDR2 is SQSDAQ. This CDR3 has 14 amino acids. V lost 5 bases and J 5 bases, leaving 13 bases between the germline ends. CDR3 coding DNA: TGTGCCAGCAGCCTAATTGCGCGTTATCAGCCCCAGCATTTT. Protein: CASSLIARYQPQHF. Together with reference TRBV7-4 and TRBJ1-5, the CDR3 gives the full variable domain: GAGVSQSPRYKVAKRGRDVALRCDSISGHVTLYWYRQTLGQGSEVLTYSQSDAQRDKSGRPSGRFSAERPERSVSTLKIQRTEQGDSAVYLCASSLIARYQPQHFGDGTRLSIL.

V is TRBV5-1 and J is TRBJ2-1, with D perhaps assigned TRBD1 or TRBD2 (8 bases each). V gave up 4 bases and J gave up 4 bases, with 15 bases separating them. CDR1 and CDR2 (germline): SGHRS, YFSETQ. This CDR3 is 15 amino acids long. The CDR3 loop reads CASSPGGGRYNEQFF. CDR3 coding DNA: TGCGCCAGCAGCCCAGGGGGCGGGAGGTACAATGAGCAGTTCTTC.

CDR3 DNA: TGTGCCAGCAGCTTAGTCGCAGGGGGCGTAGAAAAGACCCAGTACTTC. Translation gives CASSLVAGGVEKTQYF. The rearrangement links TRBV7-6 to TRBJ2-5; 8 bases line up with TRBD1. The CDR3 length is 16 residues. Losses at the gene ends were 1 base for V and 6 bases for J; bases not matched to a gene: 10. Germline values: CDR1 SGHVS, CDR2 FNYEAQ. The full variable domain, with the rest looked up from reference TRBV7-6 and TRBJ2-5, is GAGVSQSPRYKVTKRGQDVALRCDPISGHVSLYWYRQALGQGPEFLTYFNYEAQQDKSGLPNDRFSAERPEGSISTLTIQRTEQRDSAMYRCASSLVAGGVEKTQYFGPGTRLLVL.

The rearrangement uses TRBV7-3 and TRBJ2-1, with 8 bases identical to TRBD2. V was pared by 3 bases and J by 5 bases, with 9 bases of the junction left unmatched. Germline V gene sequence: CDR1 SGHTA, CDR2 FQGTGA. The CDR3 has 16 amino acids. CDR3 DNA sequence: TGTGCCAGCAGCTTGCGGTCGGTTAGCGGGAACAATGAGCAGTTCTTC. This codes for CASSLRSVSGNNEQFF.

The chain links TRBV7-6 to TRBJ2-7, with D uncertain. This CDR3 has 16 amino acids. CDR1 is SGHVS and CDR2 is FNYEAQ in the germline V gene. V gave up 1 base and J gave up 1 base, with 14 bases separating them. The CDR3 loop reads CASSLVAAAVSYEQYF. The CDR3 region has the DNA TGTGCCAGCAGCTTAGTTGCTGCGGCGGTGTCCTACGAGCAGTACTTC.

On this clone itself: The same CDR3 also results from other DNA sequences found in this sample. The V call is TRBV2, the J call TRBJ1-5; maybe TRBD1 (5 bases). Per the germline V gene, CDR1 is SNHLY and CDR2 is FYNNEI. The CDR3 is 13 residues long. V dropped 6 bases and J dropped 1 base, with 7 bases sitting between them. The CDR3 coding sequence is TGTGCCAGCAGCAGGGACAGCAATCAGCCCCAGCATTTT. Translating gives CASSRDSNQPQHF.

The V and J genes are TRBV5-8 and TRBJ2-5, with TRBD2 matching over 14 bases. The V segment lost 0 bases and the J segment 2 bases; nucleotides outside the gene matches: 6. Germline V gene sequence: CDR1 SGHTS, CDR2 YDEGEE. There are 18 residues in the CDR3. CDR3: CASSLAFGTSGGQETQYF. The CDR3 DNA follows: TGTGCCAGCAGCTTGGCCTTTGGGACTAGCGGGGGACAAGAGACCCAGTACTTC.

V gene TRBV18 combines with J gene TRBJ1-4; 7 bases match TRBD1. Germline lookup yields CDR1 KGHSH and CDR2 LQKENI. The ends lost 5 bases at V and 6 bases at J; junction bases unmatched: 9. This CDR3 spans 15 amino acids. CDR3 DNA sequence: TGTGCCAGCTCAACAGACCGGGACAGCTATGAAAAACTGTTTTTT. Its translation is CASSTDRDSYEKLFF.

This clone was observed a handful of times. The rearrangement links TRBV4-1 to TRBJ1-1; D remains ambiguous. Germline V gives CDR1 MGHRA, CDR2 YSYEKL. The CDR3 totals 15 residues. Trimming took 5 bases from V and 8 from J, leaving 21 bases between them. The CDR3 DNA reads TGCGCCAGCAGCGAACTCTCGGCAGGTTATCGCGAAGCTTTCTTT. It yields the protein CASSELSAGYREAFF.

Comments on this clone: The identical CDR3 is also encoded by other nucleotide sequences in the sample. The chain joins TRBV5-1 to TRBJ2-5; D perhaps matches TRBD2 (5 bases). The germline V and J ends were trimmed by 0 bases and 2 bases, with 8 bases remaining between them. The germline gives CDR1 SGHRS, CDR2 YFSETQ. This CDR3 is built from 14 residues. The CDR3, as DNA: TGCGCCAGCAGCTTGGGGGCGGGTCAAGAGACCCAGTACTTC. This translates into CASSLGAGQETQYF.

This clone was detected only once. The chain recombines TRBV5-1 with TRBJ2-5; 15 bases line up with TRBD2. The germline CDR1 and CDR2 sequences are SGHRS and YFSETQ. J lost 4 bases, V lost 4 bases, and 2 bases had no gene match. This CDR3 region has 15 residues. The CDR3 here is CASSQGLAGGETQYF. In nucleotides, the CDR3 is TGCGCCAGCAGCCAGGGACTAGCGGGAGGAGAGACCCAGTACTTC.

The J gene is TRBJ1-1, the V gene TRBV7-9; D is perhaps TRBD1 (6 bases). Looked up from germline, CDR1 is SEHNR and CDR2 is FQNEAQ (reference sequence). CDR3 length: 17 amino acids. V gave up 6 bases and J gave up 0 bases, with 20 bases separating them. For the CDR3, the DNA is TGTGCCAGCAGGCAGGGGCACGCCCTTAAGCTGAACACTGAAGCTTTCTTT. Protein sequence: CASRQGHALKLNTEAFF.

This rearrangement joins TRBV19 to TRBJ1-1; 7 bases are a match to TRBD1. CDR1 LNHDA and CDR2 SQIVND come from the germline V gene (reference sequence). The CDR3 is made up of 15 amino acids. V shed 3 bases, J shed 5 bases, and the junction held 9 bases outside the gene matches. This CDR3 is CASSIVTGIGTEAFF. The CDR3 coding sequence is TGTGCCAGTAGTATCGTGACAGGGATAGGAACTGAAGCTTTCTTT.

This clone was observed a single time. The rearrangement links TRBV19 to TRBJ1-2; D is perhaps TRBD1 (6 bases). The CDR3 is 13 residues long. Trimming cost V 1 base and J 8 bases, with 11 bases left between them. Per germline, CDR1 LNHDA and CDR2 SQIVND (reference sequence). CDR3 DNA sequence: TGTGCCAGTAGTATAGGGGTAGGACAGGGCTACACCTTC. Protein product: CASSIGVGQGYTF.

This clone was seen only once. This chain connects TRBV28 to TRBJ1-4; the match to TRBD1 covers 7 bases. The V gene's germline CDR1 is MDHEN and CDR2 SYDVKM. This CDR3 region has 16 residues. V shed 3 bases, J shed 3 bases, and the junction held 7 bases outside the gene matches. Here the CDR3 DNA reads TGTGCCAGCAGTTTCACCAAAGGGGGCTCTAATGAAAAACTGTTTTTT. Protein: CASSFTKGGSNEKLFF.

The genes are TRBV7-9 and TRBJ1-1; a weak D match, TRBD1 (5 bases). V was pared by 6 bases and J by 2 bases, with 16 bases between. The CDR3 is 15 residues long. Germline V gene data show CDR1 as SEHNR and CDR2 as FQNEAQ (reference sequence). The CDR3 here is CASRPPGLINTEAFF. Here the CDR3 DNA reads TGTGCCAGCAGACCTCCGGGACTGATCAACACTGAAGCTTTCTTT.

The genes are TRBV9 and TRBJ2-1; the D is unclear. The CDR3 is 16 residues long. Per germline, CDR1 SGDLS and CDR2 YYNGEE. The V end lost 3 bases, the J end lost 3 bases, and 16 bases lay between the germline ends. Here the CDR3 reads CASSGSVSERYNEQFF. The CDR3 DNA reads TGTGCCAGCAGCGGAAGCGTTTCGGAACGCTACAATGAGCAGTTCTTC.